Following are 6 T cell receptor beta chains from one sample sequenced in a study of CD8+CD57+ T cells in acquired aplastic anemia. Patients picked for sequencing had shown CD8+CD57+ cell expansion detected by flow cytometry. It was genomic DNA that served as the template for profiling TCR beta VDJ and CDR3. TCRdb re-called the reads with MiXCR, one entry per CDR3 protein. The sample records a few hundred thousand distinct CDR3 sequences, 56% being singletons. Sequencing was done on a sample of sorted CD4+, CD8+, or CD8+CD57+ T cells (not recorded which) from PBMCs. These receptors were taken from a human donor with aplastic anemia.

A word on this clonotype: This may be a read error, as it is one base from a much larger clone. The CDR3, as DNA: TGTGCCTGCAGTTACTTTACGGTCGTAGGACGAAGCTCCTACAATGAGCAGTTCTTC. Its protein product is CACSYFTVVGRSSYNEQFF. V and J are TRBV6-6 and TRBJ2-1; D unclear. Germline V lookup: CDR1 MNHNY, CDR2 SVGAGI (reference sequence). The CDR3 extends over 19 amino acids.

The chain links TRBV5-1 to TRBJ1-6, with D hard to call. V dropped 4 bases and J dropped 6 bases, with 11 bases sitting between them. The CDR3 has 14 residues. The germline gives CDR1 SGHRS, CDR2 YFSETQ. The DNA for the CDR3 is TGCGCCAGCAGCGTTGCGTCGCTTAATTCACCCCTCCACTTT. This translates into CASSVASLNSPLHF. The variable domain in full, with the rest retrieved from reference TRBV5-1 and TRBJ1-6, is KAGVTQTPRYLIKTRGQQVTLSCSPISGHRSVSWYQQTPGQGLQFLFEYFSETQRNKGNFPGRFSGRQFSNSRSEMNVSTLELGDSALYLCASSVASLNSPLHFGNGTRLTVT.

A word on this clonotype: One end of the junction does not line up with germline, which may come from a read error. V is TRBV12-3 or TRBV12-4 and J is TRBJ1-6; no reliable D call. The CDR3 extends over 13 amino acids. The CDR3 nucleotides are TGTGCCAGCAGTCCGCAGGTGAATTCACCCCTCCACTTC. Its translation is CASSPQVNSPLHF.

This clonotype appeared a few times. This chain uses TRBV15 with TRBJ1-1; TRBD1 aligns across 8 bases. The trim removed 2 bases at V and 5 bases at J, leaving 4 bases unmatched. CDR1 and CDR2 (germline): LNHNV, YYDKDF (reference sequence). This CDR3 is 14 amino acids long. DNA for the CDR3: TGTGCCACCAGCAGACAGGGGGCTCGTACTGAAGCTTTCTTT. It translates to CATSRQGARTEAFF.

In its sample, this clonotype was seen a few times. The CDR3, as DNA: TGCAGTGCTAGAGATGATGCGGTTGGCGGCGCTAGCACAGATACGCAGTATTTT. Protein sequence: CSARDDAVGGASTDTQYF. This chain connects TRBV20-1 to TRBJ2-3; D gene unclear. Trimming took 0 bases from V and 0 from J, leaving 19 bases between them. Germline V CDR1 and CDR2: DFQATT, SNEGSKA (reference sequence). The CDR3 is 18 amino acids.

The V call is TRBV20-1, the J call TRBJ1-4, with 7 bases lining up with TRBD1. CDR3 length: 14 residues. Germline V lookup: CDR1 DFQATT, CDR2 SNEGSKA (reference sequence). With 5 bases clipped from V and 7 bases from J, the junction kept 10 bases outside the gene matches. The CDR3 region has the DNA TGCAGTGCTCCAACCGGGACAGCAGGTGAAAAACTGTTTTTT. It codes for CSAPTGTAGEKLFF.